This paragraph reports one T cell receptor beta chain. What antigen it recognizes has not been identified. Base qualities are not at hand, and no much larger clone is one base apart. The receptor library was made with 5' RACE. The run used an Illumina HiSeq 2500. A second PCR of 7 to 11 cycles was performed with a sample-barcoded 5' primer and a J-beta primer mix. A unique molecular identifier was introduced onto each TCR beta cDNA molecule by a template-switch 5' adaptor carrying 12 random nucleotides. At least 2.5 million CDR3-containing paired-end reads were obtained from each sample. First-strand cDNA synthesis was performed from all RNA using the Mint cDNA synthesis kit, with priming by a TRBC-specific oligonucleotide. After uracil-DNA glycosylase treatment, a first 18-cycle PCR used universal primers M1SS and BC2_uni_R on all cDNA. From the authors' description of their analysis: Normalization of each sample was performed by random selection of 1 million high-quality reads, each carrying a distinct molecular identifier. Instead of being binned into consensus sequences, reads with shared molecular identifiers were discarded. CDR3 identification, clonotype clustering and error correction used MiTCR with a Q25 quality threshold and the strictest error-elimination algorithm. A nonparametric unseen species model using Euler transformation provided a lower-bound estimate of total TCR beta diversity. TCRdb took the public reads, trimmed them with fastp at Q25, ran MiXCR for clone calling and kept in-frame beta chains. Each record represents a unique CDR3 protein, reported with the most common genes and DNA among its rows. TCRdb, rather than the study authors, made the V and J calls. This sample comprises roughly 1,000,000 distinct CDR3 sequences, under 30% of them detected only once. The ten top clones hold about 0.8% of the sample.

From the cysteine through the phenylalanine, the CDR3 covers 13 amino acids. Solely the CDR3 DNA is kept, with 39 bases framed from the first base. The junction shows trimming of 6 bases on V and 3 bases on J, plus 12 bases between the germline ends. The sample comes from a study of blood T cells in healthy people across ages (dated by TCRdb to about 2015). About the investigation overall: Template switching captured roughly one uniquely barcoded TCR beta cDNA molecule per two T cells in model experiments. Age-related changes in TCR beta repertoire diversity were measured in the study by deep sequencing normalized with unique cDNA molecular identifiers. Four age groups were formed from the donors: young (average about 15 years), middle-aged (approximately 40), aged (around 68) and long-lived (more than 75). Using the same blood draw, the study looked at two additional independent replicas of 1 million unique cDNA reads for two donors, one aged 18 to 30 and the other aged 80 or older.

Summary of the overall study and its limitations: Compared with the aged group, the long-lived group had more naive CD4+ T cells, fewer expanded clones and increased TCR diversity, suggesting age selection. Estimates of total diversity based on one million sequenced T cells were regarded as lower bounds and as underestimates. Conclusive comparison of naive and antigen-experienced compartments was prevented by the profiling of bulk unsorted PBMCs. Because the CMV infection status of the donors was unknown, age-related changes in expanded clonotypes may potentially have been confounded. The percentage of naive T cells measured by flow cytometry correlated strongly with observed TCR beta diversity. As age increased, observed TCR beta diversity per million T cells dropped in a roughly linear way, and a significant reduction was already evident by age about 40.

The roughly 37 donors, aged roughly 6 to 95 years, were systemically healthy Caucasian individuals from Russia. Approximately 11 milliliters of peripheral blood were drawn from each donor into EDTA-treated Vacutainer tubes. Ficoll-Paque density-gradient centrifugation was used to isolate PBMCs, with at least 7 million per sample. Trizol reagent was used to extract total RNA from the PBMCs, yielding at least 6 micrograms per sample. For every donor, an aliquot of PBMCs went through flow cytometry to measure the percentages of naive CD45RAhigh/CD27high T cells. Separately, the same data were catalogued under a study of T cells of mothers and their children. From that second study: The donors were nine systemically healthy Caucasian individuals, made up of three mothers and their six children. cDNA synthesis used all of the extracted RNA, with 1.5 ug of RNA in each 15 ul reaction. In the second PCR, the M1S primer added sample barcodes and 2-4 random nucleotides. Over 8 million TCR beta CDR3 reads were obtained for each mother, and millions of reads were obtained for each child. In both related and unrelated pairs, thymic selection shapes the output of TCR recombination in a similar way, with inherited differences having only a minor effect. Normalized repertoire overlap was always slightly but never significantly higher in related than unrelated mother-child pairs. No persistent microchimeric T cell clones were found, with a detection sensitivity of 85 to 100 clones per million clonotypes. Deep NGS was used in the study to compare the TCR beta repertoires of mothers and children and to look for features that separate related mother-child pairs from unrelated individuals. The mean age was approximately 41 +/- 4 years for the mothers and approximately 11 +/- 4 years for the children. After adapter ligation with NEBNext reagents, the libraries were sequenced on Illumina HiSeq 2000 with 100+100 nt paired-end reads. To avoid cross-contamination, the mother libraries and the child libraries were prepared a month apart and sequenced in separate runs. For each donor, between roughly 500,000 and 2,300,000 distinct TCR beta clonotypes were identified. Naive TCR beta clonotypes were estimated from low-frequency clonotypes matched to each donor's FACS-determined naive share, without sorting.

The chain employs TRBV12-3 or TRBV12-4 and TRBJ2-7, with TRBD2 perhaps the D gene, on 5 matching bases. The sequenced sample was blood. The TCR comes from a girl aged 2 to 9 in good health. The CDR3 region: CASRPPGNYEQYF. The nucleotides are TGTGCCAGCAGACCCCCGGGAAACTACGAGCAGTACTTC.